Below are 18 T cell receptor beta chains sequenced from a single sample in a study of human T cells and chemical hapten exposure. Time point specified: patch test 3, about 24 weeks after DPC sensitization. Treatment described: therapeutic diphenylcyclopropenone sensitization with weekly scalp DPC. TCRdb reanalysed the RACE reads using MiXCR and keeps one entry per CDR3 protein. The table has tens of thousands of distinct CDR3 sequences, 13% seen once; the top ten hold more than 4.5%. Source: whole blood, taken in connection with sensitization to the hapten diphenylcyclopropenone (DPC). The receptor set was obtained from a woman aged 50 to 60 with alopecia areata. Some clones in this sample may be carry-over from other donors' samples.

CDR3 DNA sequence: TGTGCCAGCAGCAGGACAGTTCGGGGCAATCAGCCCCAGCATTTT. Its translation: CASSRTVRGNQPQHF. The chain employs TRBV12-3 or TRBV12-4 and TRBJ1-5; weak D call: TRBD1 (6 bases). CDR3 size: 15 residues. The ends were cut back, 6 bases at V and 2 bases at J, with 14 bases in the middle.

This clonotype has a handful of counts. V is TRBV10-3 and J is TRBJ2-2; 9 bases line up with TRBD1. V was clipped by 7 bases and J by 3 bases; unmatched bases: 3. Germline V gene data show CDR1 as ENHRY and CDR2 as SYGVKD. The CDR3 has 14 residues. As DNA, the CDR3 is TGTGCCATCACCAGGACAGGGGACACCGGGGAGCTGTTTTTT. Translated: CAITRTGDTGELFF.

The J gene is TRBJ2-7, the V gene TRBV12-3 or TRBV12-4, with 10 bases fitting TRBD2. J gave up 3 bases and V 6 bases, and 2 bases lay outside the gene matches. This CDR3 has 13 amino acids. The CDR3 loop reads CASSRTSGYEQYF. The CDR3 coding sequence is TGTGCCAGCAGCCGGACTAGCGGCTACGAGCAGTACTTC.

This clonotype turned up a few times. The chain links TRBV29-1 to TRBJ1-5; TRBD1 aligns across 8 bases. The CDR3 totals 13 residues. The germline V gene encodes CDR1 SQVTM and CDR2 ANQGSEA. V shed 6 bases and J 1 base; nucleotides not matched to a gene: 2. As DNA, the CDR3 is TGCAGCGTAGGACAGGGAAGCAATCAGCCCCAGCATTTT. Translated: CSVGQGSNQPQHF. Combining the CDR3 with reference TRBV29-1 and TRBJ1-5 gives the whole variable domain SAVISQKPSRDICQRGTSLTIQCQVDSQVTMMFWYRQQPGQSLTLIATANQGSEATYESGFVIDKFPISRPNLTFSTLTVSNMSPEDSSIYLCSVGQGSNQPQHFGDGTRLSIL.

This clonotype was seen more than once but under ten times. V usage is TRBV29-1 and J usage is TRBJ2-7; D is perhaps TRBD1 or TRBD2 (5 bases each). CDR3 size: 12 residues. Germline values: CDR1 SQVTM, CDR2 ANQGSEA. Trimming took 5 bases from V and 3 from J, leaving 11 bases between them. The CDR3 spells CSVWDAIYEQYF. CDR3 DNA sequence: TGCAGCGTTTGGGACGCCATCTACGAGCAGTACTTC.

This clonotype was counted at least ten times. The V and J genes are TRBV27 and TRBJ2-6; D remains ambiguous. Trimming pared 2 bases from V and 0 bases from J, leaving 11 bases between. This CDR3 comprises 17 residues. Germline CDR1 MNHEY, CDR2 SMNVEV (reference sequence). CDR3 sequence reads: CASSLLIGVSGANVLTF. The DNA for the CDR3 is TGTGCCAGCAGTTTACTAATAGGTGTCTCTGGGGCCAACGTCCTGACTTTC.

This clonotype was seen a handful of times. J is TRBJ2-3 and V is TRBV10-3, with D unclear. Trimming removed 4 bases from V and 4 bases from J, with 15 bases in between. This CDR3 region has 15 residues. Germline CDR1 and CDR2: ENHRY and SYGVKD. DNA for the CDR3: TGTGCCATCAGTGTAGAGTTGCACCAGGCAGATACGCAGTATTTT. It encodes CAISVELHQADTQYF.

This clonotype was detected many times. J is TRBJ2-3 and V is TRBV11-2, with 7 bases fitting TRBD2. The trim removed 2 bases at V and 1 base at J, leaving 9 bases unmatched. The CDR3 has 17 residues. Germline V CDR1 and CDR2: SGHAT, FQNNGV. CDR3 bases: TGTGCCAGCAGCTTACGAGGCGGGAGAGGGGGCACAGATACGCAGTATTTT. Translation gives CASSLRGGRGGTDTQYF. The full variable domain, in which reference TRBV11-2 and TRBJ2-3 provide the parts outside the CDR3, is EAGVAQSPRYKIIEKRQSVAFWCNPISGHATLYWYQQILGQGPKLLIQFQNNGVVDDSQLPKDRFSAERLKGVDSTLKIQPAKLEDSAVYLCASSLRGGRGGTDTQYFGPGTRLTVL.

The chain combines TRBV25-1 with TRBJ2-7; 8 positions match TRBD1. Trimming at V came to 7 bases and at J to 2 bases, leaving 4 bases not matched to a gene. This CDR3 contains 13 residues. The germline gives CDR1 MGHDK, CDR2 SYGVNS. CDR3 amino acids: CASTRTGTYEQYF. The CDR3, as DNA: TGTGCCAGCACCCGGACAGGGACCTACGAGCAGTACTTC.

V gene TRBV4-1 combines with J gene TRBJ2-2; D assignment may be TRBD1 or TRBD2 (5 bases each). V was shortened by 0 bases and J by 0 bases, with 8 bases between the two germline ends. The germline V gene encodes CDR1 MGHRA and CDR2 YSYEKL. CDR3 length: 16 residues. The CDR3 sequence is CASSQEGRANTGELFF. CDR3 DNA: TGCGCCAGCAGCCAAGAGGGACGTGCGAACACCGGGGAGCTGTTTTTT.

This clonotype was counted many times. As DNA, the CDR3 is TGCAGCGTCGGCACAGGGGCTGGGGCCAACGTCCTGACTTTC. Encoded protein: CSVGTGAGANVLTF. The V and J genes are TRBV29-1 and TRBJ2-6, with 7 bases identical to TRBD1. The J segment lost 2 bases and the V segment lost 6 bases, leaving 4 bases of the junction unmatched. The germline V gene has CDR1 SQVTM and CDR2 ANQGSEA. This CDR3 comprises 14 residues.

Ten or more counts support this clonotype. The chain links TRBV29-1 to TRBJ1-2; D uncertain. The CDR3 loop spans 12 amino acids. CDR1 and CDR2 (germline): SQVTM, ANQGSEA. Trimming shortened V by 3 bases and J by 8 bases, and 13 bases separated the two germline ends. CDR3 nucleotides: TGCAGCGTTGATGAAGCGGCAGAGGGCTACACCTTC. Translation: CSVDEAAEGYTF.

In its sample, this clonotype was seen many times. CDR3 residues: CAISESGVSGNTIYF. The CDR3 DNA follows: TGTGCCATCAGTGAGTCGGGGGTTTCTGGAAACACCATATATTTT. This chain links TRBV10-3 with TRBJ1-3; possible D gene TRBD1, 5 bases. The V end was cut by 0 bases, the J end by 1 base, with 7 bases between. This CDR3 is 15 amino acids long. CDR1 ENHRY and CDR2 SYGVKD come from the germline V gene.

The rearrangement links TRBV12-3 or TRBV12-4 to TRBJ2-5; 8 nucleotides align to TRBD1. CDR3 size: 16 residues. J lost 1 base, V lost 6 bases, and 10 bases had no gene match. The CDR3 DNA sequence: TGTGCCAGCAGCTCGAGGGACAGGCCCTCCCAAGAGACCCAGTACTTC. Amino acid sequence: CASSSRDRPSQETQYF.

This clonotype was seen ten or more times. V and J are TRBV18 and TRBJ1-6; a weak D match, TRBD1 (6 bases). CDR1 is KGHSH, CDR2 LQKENI, per germline. Deletions cut 4 bases from V and 10 bases from J, with 14 bases between. The CDR3 spans 14 residues. CDR3 nucleotides: TGTGCCAGCTCACTCGACAGGACGGGCTCACCCCTCCACTTT. Translated: CASSLDRTGSPLHF.

This clonotype was detected only a few times. The chain links TRBV6-4 to TRBJ2-5; TRBD1 or TRBD2 may be the D gene (5 bases each). The CDR3 totals 15 residues. Germline lookup yields CDR1 MRHNA and CDR2 SNTAGT. V was pared by 5 bases and J by 6 bases, with 19 bases between. CDR3 nucleotides: TGTGCCAGCAGTCCTCAGGCCGGGGCTCGACAGACCCAGTACTTC. This gives the protein CASSPQAGARQTQYF.

This clonotype occurred many times. The chain employs TRBV29-1 and TRBJ1-2; no clear D gene. The CDR3 is 12 amino acids. The V gene's germline CDR1 is SQVTM and CDR2 ANQGSEA. CDR3 residues: CSVGSGNYGYTF. As DNA, the CDR3 is TGCTCCGTTGGGAGCGGTAACTATGGCTACACCTTC.

The chain carries TRBV6-5 and TRBJ2-3; no definite D call. The CDR3 has 13 residues. Trimming pared 0 bases from V and 5 bases from J, leaving 6 bases between. CDR1 and CDR2 (germline): MNHEY, SVGAGI. The CDR3 region has the DNA TGTGCCAGCAGTTACTCGGCTAGAGATACGCAGTATTTT. Translation gives CASSYSARDTQYF.